This passage covers 11 T cell receptor beta chains from one sample sequenced in a study of preoperative IRX-2 immunotherapy in early breast cancer. The treatment is: preoperative locoregional IRX-2 cytokine immunotherapy. Repertoires were generated with immunoSEQ multiplex PCR, while TCRdb's copy carries only in-frame clones and drops some. The sample gives approximately 26,000 clones, 75% to 80% of which show up once; about 2.4% is in the top ten. The sample here was lymph node tissue, taken before IRX-2 immunotherapy. These receptors came from a human donor with breast cancer.

This sequence joins TRBV11-3 and TRBJ1-4, with TRBD1 matching 10 bases. The CDR3 extends over 15 amino acids. J lost 7 bases, V lost 4 bases, and 6 bases had no gene match. CDR1 is SGHNT, CDR2 YENEEA, per germline. The chain's CDR3 is CASSSTTGGTEKLFF. The CDR3 DNA is TGTGCCAGCAGCTCGACGACAGGGGGCACTGAAAAACTGTTTTTT.

This clone occurred once. The DNA of the CDR3 is TGTGCCAGCAGTTCCCCCCCCGGACAGGGCCTACTGAACACTGAAGCTTTCTTT. Amino acids: CASSSPPGQGLLNTEAFF. The chain is built from TRBV9 and TRBJ1-1; TRBD1 matches at 8 bases. Germline V gene lookup returns CDR1 SGDLS and CDR2 YYNGEE. The CDR3 contains 18 residues. The trim removed 5 bases at V and 0 bases at J, leaving 15 bases unmatched. The entire variable domain, with the rest obtained from reference TRBV9 and TRBJ1-1, is as follows: DSGVTQTPKHLITATGQRVTLRCSPRSGDLSVYWYQQSLDQGLQFLIQYYNGEERAKGNILERFSAQQFPDLHSELNLSSLELGDSALYFCASSSPPGQGLLNTEAFFGQGTRLTVV.

The chain links TRBV6-8 to TRBJ1-2; TRBD1 is a possible D gene (5 bases). The germline V gene has CDR1 MNHGY and CDR2 SAAAGT. This CDR3 comprises 14 residues. V dropped 2 bases and J dropped 4 bases, with 11 bases sitting between them. CDR3 residues: CASSYGTDSYGYTF. DNA for the CDR3: TGTGCCAGCAGTTACGGGACGGATAGCTATGGCTACACCTTC.

This clone was recorded once. The chain is built from TRBV7-6 and TRBJ1-1, with 8 bases identical to TRBD1. Germline V gene lookup returns CDR1 SGHVS and CDR2 FNYEAQ. There are 14 residues in the CDR3. The trim removed 4 bases at V and 1 base at J, leaving 2 bases unmatched. DNA of the CDR3: TGTGCCAGCAGCTCAGGGGGCTGGAACACTGAAGCTTTCTTT. This sequence encodes CASSSGGWNTEAFF.

This clone was seen a few times. The gene calls are TRBV6-8 and TRBJ1-1, with unresolved D. Trimming stripped 4 bases from V and 4 bases from J, with 16 bases between. Germline V gene data show CDR1 as MNHGY and CDR2 as SAAAGT. The CDR3 contains 15 residues. As DNA, the CDR3 is TGTGCCAGCAGTTTGAGTTGGGGTTTGGTCACTGAAGCTTTCTTT. This codes for CASSLSWGLVTEAFF.

V is TRBV11-3 and J is TRBJ1-5; 10 positions match TRBD1. After removal of 5 bases from V and 5 bases from J, the junction contained 9 bases not matched to a gene. The CDR3 runs 16 residues. Germline V gene sequence: CDR1 SGHNT, CDR2 YENEEA. The DNA of the CDR3 is TGTGCCAGCAGCCGATTAGGTGGGACAGGGGATCAGCCCCAGCATTTT. The encoded protein is CASSRLGGTGDQPQHF.

This clone was observed once. The chain joins TRBV15 to TRBJ1-5; D might be TRBD1 (5 bases). The V and J ends lost 0 bases and 0 bases respectively, with 9 bases between them. CDR1 LNHNV and CDR2 YYDKDF come from the germline V gene (reference sequence). The CDR3 totals 16 residues. In DNA, the CDR3 is TGTGCCACCAGCAGAGATCCAGGGCGTAGCAATCAGCCCCAGCATTTT. Protein sequence: CATSRDPGRSNQPQHF.

J is TRBJ2-7 and V is TRBV11-3; 7 bases are a match to TRBD1. The CDR3 contains 14 residues. Germline V gene data show CDR1 as SGHNT and CDR2 as YENEEA. Germline trimming cut 5 bases from V and 5 bases from J; bases unmatched to any gene: 9. CDR3 coding DNA: TGTGCCAGCAGCCTCAACAGGGGTAGCAACGAGCAGTACTTC. This encodes CASSLNRGSNEQYF.

The CDR3 sequence: CSGGLQSSTEAFF. CDR3 coding DNA: TGCAGTGGGGGACTTCAAAGTAGCACTGAAGCTTTCTTT. The rearrangement joins TRBV29-1 to TRBJ1-1; possible D gene TRBD1, 5 bases. The germline V gene encodes CDR1 SQVTM and CDR2 ANQGSEA. The CDR3 has 13 residues.

The J gene is TRBJ2-3, the V gene TRBV7-1, with 7 bases fitting TRBD1. TRBV7-1 is filed as an ORF, its function uncertain. The V and J ends lost 4 bases and 0 bases, in that order; junction bases with no gene match: 4. The CDR3 extends over 15 amino acids. The CDR3 DNA follows: TGTGCCAGCAGCTTGAAGGGGGCTAGCACAGATACGCAGTATTTT. Translation: CASSLKGASTDTQYF.

In this sample, this clone turned up once. The J gene is TRBJ1-5, the V gene TRBV7-1; no clear D gene. TRBV7-1 counts as an open reading frame of uncertain function. Trimming took 4 bases from V and 3 from J, leaving 7 bases between them. The CDR3 has 13 amino acids. Written as DNA, the CDR3 is TGTGCCAGCAGCTTAGATTACAATCAGCCCCAGCATTTT. Protein: CASSLDYNQPQHF.